This is a list of T cell receptor beta chains from one sample in a study of human T cells and chemical hapten exposure. TCRdb re-analysed the RACE reads in MiXCR, keeping a single row per CDR3 protein. The data hold 35,000 to 50,000 distinct CDR3 sequences, with about 8.9% observed a single time. The specimen was whole blood, collected in connection with sensitization to the hapten diphenylcyclopropenone (DPC). These receptors were obtained from a woman in her forties with alopecia areata. Some clones in this sample may be carry-over from other donors' samples. Both conserved end residues are part of each CDR3. Each record gives: J gene, CDR3 length, V gene, clone size, D gene, CDR3 DNA, CDR3 protein. A D gene is named only where the DNA matches it firmly. Clone size is not always given. Where it is, it says once, few, many or a class for expanded clones.

j_gene: TRBJ1-3
len: 16
v_gene: TRBV18
abundance: many
d_gene: NA
CDR3nt: TGTGCCAGCTCACCACTTCTGGAGCTCTCTGGAAACACCATATATTTT
CDR3aa: CASSPLLELSGNTIYF

j_gene: TRBJ1-5
len: 14
v_gene: TRBV19
abundance: many
d_gene: TRBD1
CDR3nt: TGTGCCAGCCGGCCGACAGGGAACAATCAGCCCCAGCATTTT
CDR3aa: CASRPTGNNQPQHF

j_gene: TRBJ2-7
len: 13
v_gene: TRBV3-1
abundance: many
d_gene: NA
CDR3nt: TGTGCCAGCAGCCAAGAATCAGATTACGAGCAGTACTTC
CDR3aa: CASSQESDYEQYF

j_gene: TRBJ2-3
len: 12
v_gene: TRBV12-3/TRBV12-4
abundance: many
d_gene: NA
CDR3nt: TGTGCCAGCAGTCCCCGAGGACGCGGGCAGTATTTT
CDR3aa: CASSPRGRGQYF

j_gene: TRBJ1-5
len: 20
v_gene: TRBV5-8
abundance: many
d_gene: NA
CDR3nt: TGTGCCAGCAGCTTGGTGAGGGCTTCCGGTCTATCAAACATCAATCAGCCCCAGCATTTT
CDR3aa: CASSLVRASGLSNINQPQHF

j_gene: TRBJ1-6
len: 14
v_gene: TRBV13
abundance: NA
d_gene: NA
CDR3nt: TGTGCCAGCAGCTCGAGCTCCTATAATTCACCCCTCCACTTT
CDR3aa: CASSSSSYNSPLHF

j_gene: TRBJ2-7
len: 13
v_gene: TRBV11-3
abundance: few
d_gene: NA
CDR3nt: TGTGCCAGCAGCTTAGAAGGCACCTACGAGCAGTACTTC
CDR3aa: CASSLEGTYEQYF

j_gene: TRBJ2-1
len: 18
v_gene: TRBV19
abundance: many
d_gene: TRBD2
CDR3nt: TGTGCCAGTAGTATAGGCGGGACTAGCGGGGCCTCCTACAATGAGCAGTTCTTC
CDR3aa: CASSIGGTSGASYNEQFF

j_gene: TRBJ1-2
len: 14
v_gene: TRBV14
abundance: many
d_gene: NA
CDR3nt: TGTGCCAGCAGCCAAGAAAGGGAGGGCTATGGCTACACCTTC
CDR3aa: CASSQEREGYGYTF

j_gene: TRBJ1-6
len: 16
v_gene: TRBV5-1
abundance: few
d_gene: TRBD1
CDR3nt: TGCGCCAGCAGCTTGGAGACAGGGAATTATAATTCACCCCTCCACTTT
CDR3aa: CASSLETGNYNSPLHF

j_gene: TRBJ1-2
len: 13
v_gene: TRBV14
abundance: few
d_gene: NA
CDR3nt: TGTGCCAGCAGCCAGACAGGATACTATGGCTACACCTTC
CDR3aa: CASSQTGYYGYTF

j_gene: TRBJ1-2
len: 13
v_gene: TRBV7-6
abundance: many
d_gene: NA
CDR3nt: TGTGCCAGCAGCCCGAGGGTAAACTATGGCTACACCTTC
CDR3aa: CASSPRVNYGYTF

j_gene: TRBJ2-2
len: 13
v_gene: TRBV7-8
abundance: few
d_gene: NA
CDR3nt: TGTGCCAGCAGACCAGGGATGAGACAGTCGCTGTTTTTT
CDR3aa: CASRPGMRQSLFF

j_gene: TRBJ2-7
len: 14
v_gene: TRBV12-3/TRBV12-4
abundance: many
d_gene: NA
CDR3nt: TGTGCCAGCAGTTTTGGCAGGGTGGCCTACGAGCAGTACTTC
CDR3aa: CASSFGRVAYEQYF

j_gene: TRBJ2-1
len: 16
v_gene: TRBV12-3/TRBV12-4
abundance: many
d_gene: NA
CDR3nt: TGTGCCAGCAGTTTTGTGTTCGCAGAAGGGGAGGATGAGCAGTTCTTC
CDR3aa: CASSFVFAEGEDEQFF

j_gene: TRBJ1-5
len: 17
v_gene: TRBV21-1
abundance: many
d_gene: NA
CDR3nt: TGTGCCAGCAGCAAATCGTGCACAGGGGGCGGTGTTCAGCCCCAGCATTTT
CDR3aa: CASSKSCTGGGVQPQHF

j_gene: TRBJ2-7
len: 14
v_gene: TRBV19
abundance: NA
d_gene: NA
CDR3nt: TGTGCCAGTAGTGAGAGACACCTCTCCTACGAGCAGTACTTC
CDR3aa: CASSERHLSYEQYF

j_gene: TRBJ2-5
len: 14
v_gene: TRBV6-2/TRBV6-3
abundance: many
d_gene: NA
CDR3nt: TGTGCCAGCAGCGCAAGGGTACTCCAAGAGACCCAGTACTTC
CDR3aa: CASSARVLQETQYF